The subject of this entry is one TCR beta chain. Its antigen is still unknown. The data originate from a study of memory CD4+ T cells and cytomegalovirus serostatus. Findings of the study overall: Suggested: most of the CMV-linked TCR signature lies in CD4+ memory cells.

The sort gate was single viable CD3+CD4+CD8-CD45RO+ cells for memory CD4+ T cells. Assay: immunoSEQ multiplex PCR; the TCRdb copy retains only in-frame clones and omits some. The data hold around 88,000 clones, with under 90% observed a single time. The CDR3 loop spans 14 amino acids. V was pared by 5 bases and J by 0 bases, with 11 bases between. In germline, CDR1 is SNHLY, CDR2 FYNNEI. The chain couples TRBV2 to TRBJ2-7, with D perhaps TRBD2 (6 bases). Sequences were obtained from memory CD4+ T cells from blood. The sequence came from an adult in good health and CMV-seropositive. The CDR3 nucleotides are TGTGCCAGCAGTCGGGACTCCTTCTCCTACGAGCAGTACTTC. Translation gives CASSRDSFSYEQYF.